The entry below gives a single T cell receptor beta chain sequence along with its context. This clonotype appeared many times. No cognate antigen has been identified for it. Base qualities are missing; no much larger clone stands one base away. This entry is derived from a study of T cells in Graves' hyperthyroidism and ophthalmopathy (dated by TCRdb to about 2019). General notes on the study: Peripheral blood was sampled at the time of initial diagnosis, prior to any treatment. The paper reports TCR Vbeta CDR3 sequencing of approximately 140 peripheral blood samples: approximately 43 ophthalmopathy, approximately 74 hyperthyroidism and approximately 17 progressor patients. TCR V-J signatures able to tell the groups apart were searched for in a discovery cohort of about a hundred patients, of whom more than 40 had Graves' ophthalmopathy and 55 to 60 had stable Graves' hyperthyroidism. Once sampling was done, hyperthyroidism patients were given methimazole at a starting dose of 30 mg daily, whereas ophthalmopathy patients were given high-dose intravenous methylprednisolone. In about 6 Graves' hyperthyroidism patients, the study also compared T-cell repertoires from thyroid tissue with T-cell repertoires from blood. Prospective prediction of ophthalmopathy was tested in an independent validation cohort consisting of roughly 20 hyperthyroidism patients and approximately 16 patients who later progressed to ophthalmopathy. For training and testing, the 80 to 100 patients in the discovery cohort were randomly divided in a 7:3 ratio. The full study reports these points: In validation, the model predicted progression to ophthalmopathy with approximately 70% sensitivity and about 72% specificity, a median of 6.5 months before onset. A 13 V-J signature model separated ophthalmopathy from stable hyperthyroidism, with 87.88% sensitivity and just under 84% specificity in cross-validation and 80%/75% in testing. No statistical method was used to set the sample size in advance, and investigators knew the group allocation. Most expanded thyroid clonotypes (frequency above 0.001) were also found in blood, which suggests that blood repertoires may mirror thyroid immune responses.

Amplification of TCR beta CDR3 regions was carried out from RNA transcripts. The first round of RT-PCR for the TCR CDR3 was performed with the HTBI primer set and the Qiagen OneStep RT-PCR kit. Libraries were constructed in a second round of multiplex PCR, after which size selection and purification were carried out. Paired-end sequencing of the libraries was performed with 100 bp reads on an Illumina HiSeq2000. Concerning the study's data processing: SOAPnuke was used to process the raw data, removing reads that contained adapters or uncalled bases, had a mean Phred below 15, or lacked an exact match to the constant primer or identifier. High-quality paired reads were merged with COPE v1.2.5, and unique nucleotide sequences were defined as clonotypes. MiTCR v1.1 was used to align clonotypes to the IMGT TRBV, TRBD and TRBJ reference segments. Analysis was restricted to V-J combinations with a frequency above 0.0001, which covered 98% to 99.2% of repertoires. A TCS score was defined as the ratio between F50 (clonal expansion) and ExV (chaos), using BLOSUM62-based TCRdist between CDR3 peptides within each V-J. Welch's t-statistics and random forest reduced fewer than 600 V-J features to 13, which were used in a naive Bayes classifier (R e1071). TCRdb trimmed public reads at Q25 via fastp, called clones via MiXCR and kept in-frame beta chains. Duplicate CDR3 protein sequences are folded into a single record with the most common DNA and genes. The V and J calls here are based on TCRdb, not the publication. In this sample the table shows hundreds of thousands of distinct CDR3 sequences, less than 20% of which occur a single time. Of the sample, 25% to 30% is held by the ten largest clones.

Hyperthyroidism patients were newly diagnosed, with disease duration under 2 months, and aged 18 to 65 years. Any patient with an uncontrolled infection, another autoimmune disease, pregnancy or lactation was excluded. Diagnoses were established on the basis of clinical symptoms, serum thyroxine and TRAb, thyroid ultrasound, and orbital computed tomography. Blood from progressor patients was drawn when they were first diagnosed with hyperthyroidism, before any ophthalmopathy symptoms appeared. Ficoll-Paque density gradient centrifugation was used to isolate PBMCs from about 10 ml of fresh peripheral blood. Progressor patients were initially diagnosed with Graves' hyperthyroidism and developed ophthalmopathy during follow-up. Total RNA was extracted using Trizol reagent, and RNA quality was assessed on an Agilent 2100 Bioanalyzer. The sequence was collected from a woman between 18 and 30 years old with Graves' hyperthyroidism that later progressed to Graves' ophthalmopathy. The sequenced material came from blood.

The CDR3 loop reads CASSLLATSYEQYF. The DNA is as follows: TGTGCCAGCAGTTTATTGGCAACTAGCTACGAGCAGTACTTC. The chain links TRBV28 with TRBJ2-7; TRBD2 might be the D gene, on 5 matching bases. Between the V and J ends, shortened by 1 base and 3 bases respectively, the junction contains 10 bases. For CDR1 and CDR2, the germline V gene lists MDHEN and SYDVKM. Its CDR3 holds 14 amino acids, cysteine through phenylalanine. The kept DNA is CDR3 alone, 42 bases in frame from the first base.